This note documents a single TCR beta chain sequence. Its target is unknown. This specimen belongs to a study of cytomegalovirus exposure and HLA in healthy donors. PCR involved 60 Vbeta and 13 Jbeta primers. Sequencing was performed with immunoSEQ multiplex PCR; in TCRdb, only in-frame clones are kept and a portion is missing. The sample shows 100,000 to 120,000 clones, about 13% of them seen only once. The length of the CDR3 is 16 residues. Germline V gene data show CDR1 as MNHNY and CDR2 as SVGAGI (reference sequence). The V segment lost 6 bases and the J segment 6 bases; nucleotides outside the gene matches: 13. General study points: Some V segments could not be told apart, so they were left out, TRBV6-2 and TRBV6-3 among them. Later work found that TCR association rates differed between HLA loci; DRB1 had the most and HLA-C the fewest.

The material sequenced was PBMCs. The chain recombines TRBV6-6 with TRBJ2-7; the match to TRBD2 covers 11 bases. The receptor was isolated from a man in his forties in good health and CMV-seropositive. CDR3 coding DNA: TGTGCCAGCAGCCTCCTAGCGGGAGGACCTTCCGGCGAGCAGTACTTC. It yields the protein CASSLLAGGPSGEQYF.